These 21 T cell receptor beta chains were all obtained from the same sample, sequenced in a study of blood T cells in healthy people across ages. The authors ran a second PCR of about 6 to 11 cycles using a sample-barcoded 5' primer and a J-beta primer mix. MiXCR was run by TCRdb on the 5' RACE reads, yielding one entry per CDR3 protein. The sample has hundreds of thousands of distinct CDR3 sequences, 49% seen once. Sequenced input: blood. Every receptor here comes from a woman aged 60-75 years in good health.

CDR3 loop: CASSPKLWTATNTDTQYF. CDR3 DNA: TGTGCCAGCAGCCCTAAACTTTGGACGGCTACCAACACAGATACGCAGTATTTT. This chain joins TRBV3-1 and TRBJ2-3; D is uncertain. Trimming removed 4 bases at V and 2 bases at J, with 22 bases between. CDR3 length: 18 residues. CDR1 and CDR2 from the germline V gene are LGHDT and YNNKEL (reference sequence).

There are a few counts of this clonotype. This rearrangement joins TRBV7-9 to TRBJ2-7; possible D gene TRBD1, 5 bases. Deletions cut 2 bases from V and 5 bases from J, with 16 bases between. The CDR3 is 15 amino acids. Germline lookup yields CDR1 SEHNR and CDR2 FQNEAQ (reference sequence). Here the CDR3 reads CASSLLNQEQDEQYF. DNA of the CDR3: TGTGCCAGCAGCTTATTGAACCAGGAACAGGACGAGCAGTACTTC.

This clonotype was counted between two and nine times. V is TRBV28 and J is TRBJ2-4; 9 bases line up with TRBD2. The CDR3 has 20 amino acids. The V segment lost 3 bases and the J segment 1 base; nucleotides outside the gene matches: 16. Germline loops: CDR1 MDHEN, CDR2 SYDVKM. The CDR3 reads CASSFLAGSGRRGAKNIQYF. The CDR3, as DNA: TGTGCCAGCAGTTTTTTAGCGGGTAGCGGGAGAAGGGGGGCCAAAAACATTCAGTACTTC.

This chain uses TRBV5-1 with TRBJ2-1; D remains unclear. The CDR3 contains 15 residues. The V end lost 2 bases, the J end lost 6 bases, and 15 bases lay between the germline ends. Germline lookup yields CDR1 SGHRS and CDR2 YFSETQ. The CDR3 loop reads CASSLGYGVGNEQFF. Written as DNA, the CDR3 is TGCGCCAGCAGCTTAGGGTACGGAGTGGGCAATGAGCAGTTCTTC. The whole variable domain, remainder taken from reference TRBV5-1 and TRBJ2-1, is KAGVTQTPRYLIKTRGQQVTLSCSPISGHRSVSWYQQTPGQGLQFLFEYFSETQRNKGNFPGRFSGRQFSNSRSEMNVSTLELGDSALYLCASSLGYGVGNEQFFGPGTRLTVL.

This clonotype was recorded only once. A much larger clone lies a single base off, so this may be a read error. J is TRBJ2-3 and V is TRBV5-1; possibly TRBD2 for D (6 bases). Trimming stripped 7 bases from V and 2 bases from J, with 26 bases between. There are 18 residues in the CDR3. Germline V gene lookup returns CDR1 SGHRS and CDR2 YFSETQ. The CDR3 loop is CASYNPSLTGANTDTQYF. DNA of the CDR3: TGCGCCAGCTACAACCCCTCTTTAACGGGAGCCAACACAGATACGCAGTATTTT.

V usage is TRBV24-1 and J usage is TRBJ2-3, with D possibly TRBD2 on 6 matching bases. The germline gives CDR1 KGHDR, CDR2 SFDVKD. The CDR3 is 16 residues long. The V and J ends lost 3 bases and 3 bases respectively, with 15 bases between them. CDR3 residues: CATSDEGVGSTDTQYF. CDR3 DNA sequence: TGTGCCACCAGTGATGAAGGGGTCGGGAGTACAGATACGCAGTATTTT.

V gene TRBV29-1 combines with J gene TRBJ2-5; no firm D call. The DNA matches TRBJ2-1 better at its end, which makes the J call doubtful. This CDR3 contains 12 residues. The germline gives CDR1 SQVTM, CDR2 ANQGSEA. In nucleotides, the CDR3 is TGCAGCGTTGCGCACCACAAAGAGACCCAGTTCTTC. This translates into CSVAHHKETQFF.

A few counts support this clonotype. V usage is TRBV7-9 and J usage is TRBJ2-5; D is undetermined. The ends were cut back, 0 bases at V and 0 bases at J, with 8 bases in the middle. Germline CDR1 and CDR2: SEHNR and FQNEAQ (reference sequence). The CDR3 is 15 amino acids. The CDR3 protein is CASSLAGWYQETQYF. The DNA for the CDR3 is TGTGCCAGCAGCTTAGCGGGGTGGTACCAAGAGACCCAGTACTTC.

The chain couples TRBV7-2 to TRBJ2-7; TRBD2 might be the D (6 bases). CDR1 and CDR2 (germline): SGHTA, FQGNSA. V lost 1 base, J lost 3 bases, and 13 bases lay in between. The CDR3 length is 15 residues. DNA of the CDR3: TGTGCCAGCAGCTTAGTGTGGCTAGCGTACTACGAGCAGTACTTC. Translating it yields CASSLVWLAYYEQYF.

The J gene is TRBJ1-1, the V gene TRBV10-3; a weak D match, TRBD1 (5 bases). The CDR3 is 13 amino acids. The V end was cut by 9 bases, the J end by 3 bases, with 14 bases between. From germline, CDR1 is ENHRY and CDR2 SYGVKD. CDR3 loop: CAIRRDVDTEAFF. In DNA, the CDR3 is TGTGCCATTCGCCGGGACGTGGACACTGAAGCTTTCTTT.

For this clonotype: At one boundary the junction diverges from the germline segment, which might be a read error. The V gene is TRBV5-1, the J gene TRBJ1-4, with unresolved D. The germline V gene encodes CDR1 SGHRS and CDR2 YFSETQ. The CDR3 has 13 amino acids. The CDR3 loop is CASSLDGNEELFF. In nucleotides, the CDR3 is TGCGCCAGCAGCTTGGACGGTAATGAAGAACTGTTTTTT. Combining the CDR3 with reference TRBV5-1 and TRBJ1-4 gives the whole variable domain KAGVTQTPRYLIKTRGQQVTLSCSPISGHRSVSWYQQTPGQGLQFLFEYFSETQRNKGNFPGRFSGRQFSNSRSEMNVSTLELGDSALYLCASSLDGNEELFFGSGTQLSVL.

The table lists this clonotype with many counts. The chain employs TRBV6-2 or TRBV6-3 and TRBJ2-7; D tentatively reads TRBD1 or TRBD2 (5 bases each). The CDR3 spans 11 residues. Germline V lookup: CDR1 MNHEY, CDR2 SVGEGT. Trimming removed 4 bases at V and 4 bases at J, with 5 bases between. The CDR3 DNA sequence: TGTGCCAGCAGTTGGGGGTACGAGCAGTACTTC. Its protein product is CASSWGYEQYF.

The rearrangement links TRBV29-1 to TRBJ2-1; no clear D. Germline CDR1 and CDR2: SQVTM and ANQGSEA. Deletions cut 3 bases from V and 3 bases from J, with 12 bases between. This CDR3 is built from 14 residues. The CDR3 DNA follows: TGCAGCGTTGACCCCGCGGACGGCTACAATGAGCAGTTCTTC. Protein: CSVDPADGYNEQFF.

The chain carries TRBV10-3 and TRBJ2-7, with TRBD1 as a possible D gene (5 bases). Near its end, the DNA agrees better with TRBJ2-5, so the J call may be wrong. This CDR3 is built from 16 residues. The germline V gene encodes CDR1 ENHRY and CDR2 SYGVKD. The CDR3 sequence: CAISVSGKGYQETQYF. CDR3 DNA: TGTGCCATCAGTGTATCTGGGAAGGGGTACCAAGAGACCCAGTACTTC.

V and J are TRBV20-1 and TRBJ2-3; 10 bases agree with TRBD2. CDR3 length: 16 amino acids. Germline CDR1 DFQATT, CDR2 SNEGSKA (reference sequence). With 0 bases clipped from V and 4 bases from J, the junction kept 7 bases outside the gene matches. DNA of the CDR3: TGCAGTGCTAGAGATCGGCTAGCGGGAGTATCAGATACGCAGTATTTT. Protein: CSARDRLAGVSDTQYF.

This chain joins TRBV6-2 or TRBV6-3 and TRBJ2-1; 14 bases align to TRBD2. CDR1 is MNHEY, CDR2 SVGEGT, per germline. The CDR3 is made up of 17 amino acids. Unmatched junction bases numbered 10, after V lost 6 bases and J lost 6 bases. The CDR3 coding sequence is TGTGCCAGCAGAAAAGGGGGACTAGCGGGAGTAAGCAATGAGCAGTTCTTC. This sequence encodes CASRKGGLAGVSNEQFF.

V and J are TRBV6-5 and TRBJ2-3; TRBD2 aligns across 10 bases. The CDR3 covers 16 residues. V shed 7 bases and J 0 bases; nucleotides not matched to a gene: 7. Germline V gives CDR1 MNHEY, CDR2 SVGAGI. In DNA, the CDR3 is TGTGCCAGCAAGGGACTAGCGCGTGCTAGCACAGATACGCAGTATTTT. Translating gives CASKGLARASTDTQYF.

The rearrangement uses TRBV4-1 and TRBJ2-7; D not resolved. The CDR3 sequence is 16 residues long. V was trimmed by 0 bases and J by 2 bases, leaving 14 bases between them. CDR1 and CDR2 from the germline V gene are MGHRA and YSYEKL. CDR3 sequence reads: CASSQESWTYAYEQYF. The CDR3 region has the DNA TGCGCCAGCAGCCAAGAATCCTGGACGTATGCCTACGAGCAGTACTTC.

This clonotype has more than one count but fewer than ten. The chain links TRBV5-1 to TRBJ2-2; D not resolved. From germline, CDR1 is SGHRS and CDR2 YFSETQ. Trimming removed 4 bases from V and 10 bases from J, with 11 bases in between. CDR3 size: 12 residues. The CDR3: CASSTLGVELFF. DNA of the CDR3: TGCGCCAGCAGCACCCTTGGGGTGGAGCTGTTTTTT.

This chain connects TRBV5-1 to TRBJ2-3; 8 bases are a match to TRBD1. J gave up 2 bases and V 3 bases, and 11 bases lay outside the gene matches. Germline V gives CDR1 SGHRS, CDR2 YFSETQ. This CDR3 is built from 17 residues. The CDR3 reads CASSSPSTGDYTDTQYF. The CDR3 region has the DNA TGCGCCAGCAGCTCGCCATCGACAGGGGATTACACAGATACGCAGTATTTT.

V is TRBV7-2 and J is TRBJ2-7; the match to TRBD1 covers 9 bases. The CDR3 has 15 residues. Germline CDR1 reads SGHTA; CDR2 reads FQGNSA. The junction had 7 bases not matched to a gene; V was cut back by 5 bases and J by 2 bases. CDR3 in amino acids: CASSRGTGKPYEQYF. As DNA, the CDR3 is TGTGCCAGCAGCCGGGGGACAGGGAAACCCTACGAGCAGTACTTC.